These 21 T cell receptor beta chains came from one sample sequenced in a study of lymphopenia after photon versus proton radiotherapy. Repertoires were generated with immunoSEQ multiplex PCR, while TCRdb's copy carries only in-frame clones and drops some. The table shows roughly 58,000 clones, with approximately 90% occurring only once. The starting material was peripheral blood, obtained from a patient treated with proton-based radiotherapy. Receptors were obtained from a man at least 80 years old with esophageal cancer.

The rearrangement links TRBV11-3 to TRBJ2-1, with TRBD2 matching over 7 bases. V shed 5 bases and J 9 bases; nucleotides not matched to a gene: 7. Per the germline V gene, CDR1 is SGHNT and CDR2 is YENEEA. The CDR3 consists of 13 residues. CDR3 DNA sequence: TGTGCCAGCAGCCCAGAGGGGAGGGGTGAGCAGTTCTTC. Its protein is CASSPEGRGEQFF.

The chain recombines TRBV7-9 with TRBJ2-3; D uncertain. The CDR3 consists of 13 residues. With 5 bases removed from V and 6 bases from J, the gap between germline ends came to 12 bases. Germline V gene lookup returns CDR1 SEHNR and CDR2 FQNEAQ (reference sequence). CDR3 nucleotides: TGTGCCAGCAGCGGAGATACCACGGATACGCAGTATTTT. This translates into CASSGDTTDTQYF.

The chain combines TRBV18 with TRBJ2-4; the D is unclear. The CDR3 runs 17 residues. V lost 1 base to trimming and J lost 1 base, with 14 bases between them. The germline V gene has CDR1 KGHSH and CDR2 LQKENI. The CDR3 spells CASSPRDYRTAKNIQYF. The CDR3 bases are TGTGCCAGCTCACCACGGGATTATCGAACGGCCAAAAACATTCAGTACTTC.

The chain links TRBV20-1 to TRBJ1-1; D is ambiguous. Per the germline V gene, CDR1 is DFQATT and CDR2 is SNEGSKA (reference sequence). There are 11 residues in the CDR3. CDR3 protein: CSSFRGTEAFF. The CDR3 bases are TGCAGCTCATTCAGAGGCACTGAAGCTTTCTTT.

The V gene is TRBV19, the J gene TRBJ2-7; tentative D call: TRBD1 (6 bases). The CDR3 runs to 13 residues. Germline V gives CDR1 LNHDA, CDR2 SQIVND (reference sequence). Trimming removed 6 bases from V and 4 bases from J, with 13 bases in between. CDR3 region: CASSRQGPYEQYF. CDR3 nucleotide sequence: TGTGCCAGTAGCCGGCAGGGGCCATACGAGCAGTACTTC.

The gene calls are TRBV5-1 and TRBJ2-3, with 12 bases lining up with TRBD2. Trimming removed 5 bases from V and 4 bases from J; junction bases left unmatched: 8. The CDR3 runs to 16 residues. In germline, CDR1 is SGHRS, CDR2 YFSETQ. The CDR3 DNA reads TGCGCCAGCAGGTTCGAACTAGCGGGGGGATCAGATACGCAGTATTTT. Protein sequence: CASRFELAGGSDTQYF.

In DNA, the CDR3 is TGTGCCAGCAGTGAGAGTCTAGCGGGCTATAGGGAGCTGTTTTTT. Amino acid sequence: CASSESLAGYRELFF. The genes are TRBV2 and TRBJ2-2, with 8 bases aligning to TRBD2. Germline V gene lookup returns CDR1 SNHLY and CDR2 FYNNEI. V shed 3 bases, J shed 9 bases, and the junction held 9 bases outside the gene matches. The CDR3 covers 15 residues.

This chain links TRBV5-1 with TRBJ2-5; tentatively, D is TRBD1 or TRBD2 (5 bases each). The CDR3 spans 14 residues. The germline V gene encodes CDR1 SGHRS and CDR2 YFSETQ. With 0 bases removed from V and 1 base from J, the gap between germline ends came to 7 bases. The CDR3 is CASSLVGRQETQYF. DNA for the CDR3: TGCGCCAGCAGCTTGGTGGGACGCCAAGAGACCCAGTACTTC.

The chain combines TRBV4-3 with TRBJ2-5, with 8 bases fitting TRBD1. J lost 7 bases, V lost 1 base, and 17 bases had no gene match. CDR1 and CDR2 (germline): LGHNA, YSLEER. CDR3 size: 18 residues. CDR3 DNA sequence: TGCGCCAGCAGCCAAGTTGGTGTGTTAGGACAGGGCTCGTCGACCCAGTACTTC. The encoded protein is CASSQVGVLGQGSSTQYF.

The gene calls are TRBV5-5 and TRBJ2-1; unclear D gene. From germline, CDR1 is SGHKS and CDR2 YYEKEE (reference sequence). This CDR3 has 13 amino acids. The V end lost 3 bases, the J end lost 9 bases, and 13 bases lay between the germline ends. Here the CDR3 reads CASSSAPGSEQFF. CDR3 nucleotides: TGTGCCAGCAGCTCAGCCCCTGGCAGTGAGCAGTTCTTC.

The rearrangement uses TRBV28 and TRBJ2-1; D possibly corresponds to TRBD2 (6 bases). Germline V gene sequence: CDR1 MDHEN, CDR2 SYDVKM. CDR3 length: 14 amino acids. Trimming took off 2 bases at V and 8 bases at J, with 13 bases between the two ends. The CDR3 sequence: CASSLGLGGYEQFF. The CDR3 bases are TGTGCCAGCAGTTTAGGCCTTGGGGGGTATGAGCAGTTCTTC. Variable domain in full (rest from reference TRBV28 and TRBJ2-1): DVKVTQSSRYLVKRTGEKVFLECVQDMDHENMFWYRQDPGLGLRLIYFSYDVKMKEKGDIPEGYSVSREKKERFSLILESASTNQTSMYLCASSLGLGGYEQFFGPGTRLTVL.

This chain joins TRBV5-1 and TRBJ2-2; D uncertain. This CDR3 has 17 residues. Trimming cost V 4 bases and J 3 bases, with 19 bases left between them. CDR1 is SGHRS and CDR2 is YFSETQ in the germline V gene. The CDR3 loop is CASSGTDARWDTGELFF. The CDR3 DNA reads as TGCGCCAGCAGCGGCACGGACGCCCGATGGGACACCGGGGAGCTGTTTTTT.

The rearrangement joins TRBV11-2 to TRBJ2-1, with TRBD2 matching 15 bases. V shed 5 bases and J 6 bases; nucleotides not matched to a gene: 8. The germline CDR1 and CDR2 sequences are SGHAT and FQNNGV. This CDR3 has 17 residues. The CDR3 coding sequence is TGTGCCAGCAGCACCTGGACTAGCGGGAGGGCCCTCAATGAGCAGTTCTTC. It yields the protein CASSTWTSGRALNEQFF.

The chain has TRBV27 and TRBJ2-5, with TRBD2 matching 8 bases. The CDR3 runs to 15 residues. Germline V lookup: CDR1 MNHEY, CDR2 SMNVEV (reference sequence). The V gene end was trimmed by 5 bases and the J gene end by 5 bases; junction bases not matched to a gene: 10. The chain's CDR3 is CASSEQEREWETQYF. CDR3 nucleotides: TGTGCCAGCAGTGAGCAGGAGCGGGAGTGGGAGACCCAGTACTTC.

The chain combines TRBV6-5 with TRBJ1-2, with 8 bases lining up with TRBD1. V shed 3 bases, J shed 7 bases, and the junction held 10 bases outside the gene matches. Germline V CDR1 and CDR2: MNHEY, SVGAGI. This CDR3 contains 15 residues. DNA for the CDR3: TGTGCCAGCAGTTATGCCGCGGGACAGGTCGGTGGCTACACCTTC. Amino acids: CASSYAAGQVGGYTF.

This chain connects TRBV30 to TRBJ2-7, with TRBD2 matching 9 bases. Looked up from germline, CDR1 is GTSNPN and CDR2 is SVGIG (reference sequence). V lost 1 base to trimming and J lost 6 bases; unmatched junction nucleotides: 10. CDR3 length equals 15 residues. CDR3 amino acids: CAWSEGTSSYVEQYF. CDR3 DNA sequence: TGTGCCTGGAGTGAGGGGACTAGCTCGTACGTCGAGCAGTACTTC.

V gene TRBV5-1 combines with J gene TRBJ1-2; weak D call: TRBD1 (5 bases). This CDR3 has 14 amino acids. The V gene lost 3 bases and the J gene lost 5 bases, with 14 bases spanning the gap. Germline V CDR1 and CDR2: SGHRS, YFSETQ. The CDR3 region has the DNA TGCGCCAGCAGCTACACCTCAGGGAGTTATGGCTACACCTTC. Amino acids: CASSYTSGSYGYTF.

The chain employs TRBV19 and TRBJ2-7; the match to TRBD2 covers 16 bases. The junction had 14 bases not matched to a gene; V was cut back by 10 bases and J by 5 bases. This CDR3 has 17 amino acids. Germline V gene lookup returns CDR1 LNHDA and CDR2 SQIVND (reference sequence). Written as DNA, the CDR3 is TGTGCCACCCGACGCACCGGGACTAGCGGGAGGGCGAACGAGCAGTACTTC. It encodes CATRRTGTSGRANEQYF.

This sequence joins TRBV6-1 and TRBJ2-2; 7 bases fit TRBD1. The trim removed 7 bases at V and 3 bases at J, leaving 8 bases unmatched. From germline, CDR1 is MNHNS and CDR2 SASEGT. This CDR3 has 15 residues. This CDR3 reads CASTGQVLDTGELFF. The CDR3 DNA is TGTGCCAGCACCGGACAGGTCCTGGACACCGGGGAGCTGTTTTTT.

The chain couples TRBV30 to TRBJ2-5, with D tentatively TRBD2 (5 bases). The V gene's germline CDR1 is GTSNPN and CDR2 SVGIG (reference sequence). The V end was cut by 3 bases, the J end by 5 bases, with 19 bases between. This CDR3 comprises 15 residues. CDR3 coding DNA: TGTGCCTGGAGGAAAGGCTCGGGGAACGGGGAGACCCAGTACTTC. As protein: CAWRKGSGNGETQYF.

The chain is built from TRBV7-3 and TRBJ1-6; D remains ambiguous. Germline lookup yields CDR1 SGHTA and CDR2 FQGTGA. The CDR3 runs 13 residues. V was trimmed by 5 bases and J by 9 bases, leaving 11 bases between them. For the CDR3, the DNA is TGTGCCAGCAGCCCCGGGCGAATTTCACCCCTCCACTTT. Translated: CASSPGRISPLHF.